The rows below give T cell receptor beta chains drawn from one sample of a study of cytomegalovirus exposure and HLA in healthy donors. Profiled with immunoSEQ multiplex PCR; TCRdb holds only in-frame clones, not every one. Here the sample spans fewer than 120,000 clones, approximately 88% being singletons. Sequencing input: PBMCs. The receptors derive from a woman aged 25 to 39 in good health and CMV-seropositive. Each CDR3 is given with its conserved first and last residue. A D gene is named only where the DNA matches it firmly. Size is stated for part of the rows, as once, few or many counts, or as a class when the clone is expanded.

>-|-|TRBV6-6|TRBJ1-4
CATRSTETLEKLFF
TGTGCCACTAGGTCGACAGAAACTCTTGAAAAACTGTTTTTT
>TRBD1|-|TRBV19|TRBJ1-1
CASRTGRGNTEAFF
TGTGCCAGTAGGACAGGGCGAGGGAACACTGAAGCTTTCTTT
>TRBD1|-|TRBV5-1|TRBJ1-4
CASSLAGTGGRGPINEKLFF
TGCGCCAGCAGCTTGGCCGGGACAGGGGGCAGAGGGCCCATAAATGAAAAACTGTTTTTT
>TRBD1|-|TRBV7-2|TRBJ1-2
CASSPGTEYGYTF
TGTGCCAGCAGCCCCGGGACAGAGTATGGCTACACCTTC
>TRBD2|-|TRBV9|TRBJ2-5
CASSATSGRVETQYF
TGTGCCAGCAGCGCGACTAGCGGGAGAGTAGAGACCCAGTACTTC
>-|few|TRBV7-9|TRBJ1-1
CASSLAGEVAFF
TGTGCCAGCAGCTTAGCAGGGGAGGTAGCTTTCTTT
>-|-|TRBV9|TRBJ2-7
CASSVGQGNYEQYF
TGTGCCAGCAGCGTAGGGCAGGGGAATTACGAGCAGTACTTC
>TRBD1|once|TRBV4-3|TRBJ2-5
CASSLSLPGQGGETQYF
TGCGCCAGCAGCCTCTCATTGCCGGGACAGGGAGGAGAGACCCAGTACTTC
>TRBD1|medium-sized|TRBV2|TRBJ2-2
CASSEALQGAAGELFF
TGTGCCAGCAGTGAAGCGCTTCAGGGGGCGGCCGGGGAGCTGTTTTTT
>-|-|TRBV5-6|TRBJ2-1
CASSLGPQDEQFF
TGTGCCAGCAGCTTGGGCCCCCAGGATGAGCAGTTCTTC
>TRBD1|once|TRBV7-9|TRBJ1-2
CASSPKDRVKYGYTF
TGTGCCAGCAGCCCAAAGGACAGGGTGAAGTATGGCTACACCTTC
>TRBD2|-|TRBV6-1|TRBJ2-7
CASSEAGLSYEQYF
TGTGCCAGCAGTGAAGCGGGACTATCCTACGAGCAGTACTTC
>TRBD1|-|TRBV19|TRBJ1-5
CASSPGQGNQPQHF
TGTGCCAGTAGTCCAGGACAGGGCAATCAGCCCCAGCATTTT
>-|-|TRBV4-1|TRBJ2-1
CASSPGFLGNGEQFF
TGCGCCAGCAGCCCAGGGTTTCTGGGTAACGGTGAGCAGTTCTTC
>-|-|TRBV20-1|TRBJ1-2
CSASDGYTF
TGCAGTGCTAGCGATGGCTACACCTTC
>-|few|TRBV4-3|TRBJ1-2
CASSQDRGNYGYTF
TGCGCCAGCAGCCAAGACAGGGGAAACTATGGCTACACCTTC
>-|-|TRBV7-2|TRBJ2-1
CASSQTGQSEQFF
TGTGCCAGCAGCCAAACAGGACAGTCTGAGCAGTTCTTC
>-|-|TRBV21-1|TRBJ2-2
CASSKRHASGGLINTGELFF
TGTGCCAGCAGCAAACGGCACGCTAGCGGGGGCCTAATTAACACCGGGGAGCTGTTTTTT
>TRBD1|-|TRBV5-4|TRBJ1-2
CASSLVGQGLNGYTF
TGTGCCAGCAGCTTGGTGGGACAGGGCCTAAATGGCTACACCTTC
>TRBD2|-|TRBV15|TRBJ2-7
CATSSSPASGGVEQYF
TGTGCCACCAGCAGCAGTCCTGCTAGCGGGGGTGTCGAGCAGTACTTC
>-|-|TRBV5-6|TRBJ2-1
CASSSGYNEQFF
TGTGCCAGCAGCTCCGGGTACAATGAGCAGTTCTTC
>TRBD1|-|TRBV10-1|TRBJ2-2
CASRGQGGNTGELFF
TGCGCCAGCAGGGGACAGGGGGGGAACACCGGGGAGCTGTTTTTT
>-|-|TRBV30|TRBJ1-3
CAYDRNSGNTIYF
TGTGCTTATGACAGGAACTCTGGAAACACCATATATTTT
>-|-|TRBV6-5|TRBJ1-2
CASLGGYGYTF
TGTGCCAGCCTCGGCGGCTATGGCTACACCTTC
>-|-|TRBV11-1|TRBJ2-1
CASSPVLAKYNEQFF
TGTGCCAGCAGCCCGGTTCTAGCGAAATACAATGAGCAGTTCTTC
>-|once|TRBV27|TRBJ2-2
CASSLSVQFTGELFF
TGTGCCAGCAGTTTATCGGTACAGTTCACCGGGGAGCTGTTTTTT
>-|-|TRBV5-5|TRBJ2-3
CASSLRFTDTQYF
TGTGCCAGCAGCCTCAGGTTTACAGATACGCAGTATTTT
>TRBD2|-|TRBV27|TRBJ2-1
CASSLGLAGGEQFF
TGTGCCAGCAGTTTGGGGCTAGCGGGAGGTGAGCAGTTCTTC
>-|-|TRBV27|TRBJ2-5
CASSTQAQETQYF
TGTGCCAGCAGTACCCAAGCTCAAGAGACCCAGTACTTC
>-|-|TRBV6-1|TRBJ2-1
CASTPRWNEQFF
TGTGCCAGCACCCCCCGGTGGAATGAGCAGTTCTTC
>TRBD1|few|TRBV6-6|TRBJ1-1
CASSSQGPTTEAFF
TGTGCCAGCAGCTCACAGGGGCCTACCACTGAAGCTTTCTTT
>-|-|TRBV5-1|TRBJ2-7
CASSQTFNWEQYF
TGCGCCAGCTCCCAGACTTTCAACTGGGAGCAGTACTTC
>TRBD1|-|TRBV23-1|TRBJ2-1
CASSQSRTGPYNEQFF
TGCGCCAGCAGTCAATCAAGGACAGGGCCCTACAATGAGCAGTTCTTC
>TRBD1|-|TRBV29-1|TRBJ2-5
CSVETGGETQYF
TGCAGCGTTGAGACAGGGGGAGAGACCCAGTACTTC
>-|-|TRBV5-1|TRBJ1-5
CASSLSGLTNQPQHF
TGCGCCAGCAGCTTGAGCGGATTAACAAATCAGCCCCAGCATTTT
>-|few|TRBV4-1|TRBJ1-2
CASSQAHYGYTF
TGCGCCAGCAGCCAGGCTCACTATGGCTACACCTTC
>TRBD1|-|TRBV5-4|TRBJ2-3
CASSFRGPSTDTQYF
TGTGCCAGCAGCTTCAGGGGGCCAAGCACAGATACGCAGTATTTT
>-|-|TRBV15|TRBJ2-7
CATSTRTEYEQYF
TGTGCCACCAGCACCCGGACAGAATACGAGCAGTACTTC
>-|-|TRBV11-3|TRBJ2-5
CASSFRREETQYF
TGTGCCAGCAGCTTCAGGCGCGAAGAGACCCAGTACTTC
>-|-|TRBV9|TRBJ2-2
CASSVGAQNTGELFF
TGTGCCAGCAGCGTGGGGGCCCAGAACACCGGGGAGCTGTTTTTT
>-|-|TRBV10-2|TRBJ2-3
CASSDYTDTQYF
TGCGCCAGCAGTGACTATACAGATACGCAGTATTTT
>-|-|TRBV5-8|TRBJ2-6
CASSGQSSGANVLTF
TGTGCCAGCAGCGGACAGAGCTCTGGGGCCAACGTCCTGACTTTC
>-|-|TRBV4-1|TRBJ2-7
CASSQGTQSSYEQYF
TGCGCCAGCAGCCAAGGGACACAAAGCAGCTACGAGCAGTACTTC
>-|-|TRBV15|TRBJ1-5
CATSRRSNQPQHF
TGTGCCACCAGCAGGCGGAGCAATCAGCCCCAGCATTTT
>-|-|TRBV14|TRBJ2-7
CASSQVGPSQYF
TGTGCCAGCAGCCAAGTCGGGCCTAGCCAGTACTTC
>TRBD1|-|TRBV4-3|TRBJ2-7
CASSQDRAGQGFYEQYF
TGCGCCAGCAGCCAAGATCGGGCCGGACAGGGGTTCTACGAGCAGTACTTC
>TRBD1|-|TRBV19|TRBJ2-7
CASSITGAPSEQYF
TGTGCCAGTAGTATAACAGGGGCTCCGTCCGAGCAGTACTTC
>-|-|TRBV5-5|TRBJ1-5
CASSFTGDQPQHF
TGTGCCAGCAGCTTTACGGGGGATCAGCCCCAGCATTTT
>-|-|TRBV30|TRBJ2-2
CAWTGVGTGELFF
TGTGCCTGGACAGGGGTGGGCACCGGGGAGCTGTTTTTT
>-|-|TRBV7-8|TRBJ1-1
CASSSDQADTFTEAFF
TGTGCCAGCAGCTCAGACCAGGCAGACACTTTCACTGAAGCTTTCTTT
>-|-|TRBV5-5|TRBJ1-5
CASSSGEGQSNQPQHF
TGTGCCAGCAGCTCTGGGGAGGGCCAGAGCAATCAGCCCCAGCATTTT
>-|-|TRBV5-4|TRBJ2-1
CASSFSGYNEQFF
TGTGCCAGCAGCTTCAGCGGATACAATGAGCAGTTCTTC